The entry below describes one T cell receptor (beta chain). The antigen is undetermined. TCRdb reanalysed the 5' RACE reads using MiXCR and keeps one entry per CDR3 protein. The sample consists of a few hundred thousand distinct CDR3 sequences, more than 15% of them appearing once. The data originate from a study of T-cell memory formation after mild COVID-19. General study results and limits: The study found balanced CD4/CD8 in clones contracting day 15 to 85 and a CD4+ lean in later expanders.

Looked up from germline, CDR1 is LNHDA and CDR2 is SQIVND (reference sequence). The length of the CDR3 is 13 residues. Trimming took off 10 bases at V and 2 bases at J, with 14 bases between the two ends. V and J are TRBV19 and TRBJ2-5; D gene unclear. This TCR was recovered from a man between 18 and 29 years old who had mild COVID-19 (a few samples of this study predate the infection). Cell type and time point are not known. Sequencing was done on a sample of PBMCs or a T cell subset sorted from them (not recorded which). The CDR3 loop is CATRHGLQETQYF. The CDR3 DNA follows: TGTGCCACCCGACACGGGTTACAAGAGACCCAGTACTTC. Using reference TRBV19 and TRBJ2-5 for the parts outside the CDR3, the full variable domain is DGGITQSPKYLFRKEGQNVTLSCEQNLNHDAMYWYRQDPGQGLRLIYYSQIVNDFQKGDIAEGYSVSREKKESFPLTVTSAQKNPTAFYLCATRHGLQETQYFGPGTRLLVL.